The clone carrying this T cell receptor (beta chain) was found many times. Its matching antigen is unknown. The cDNA 3' end received a ligated oligonucleotide with a UMI. The first PCR ran 3 to 5 cycles with an equimolar RC1.1 and RC1.2 beta primer mix. TCRdb re-called the UMI-ligation and nested PCR reads through MiXCR, storing one row per CDR3 protein. Among about 33,000 distinct CDR3 sequences, 9% to 12% were seen once, and the ten largest hold around a tenth. Between the trimmed V and J ends, which lost 7 bases and 5 bases, there was a span of 14 bases. There are 12 residues in the CDR3. Germline assignment: CDR1 SQVTM and CDR2 ANQGSEA. The data are from a study of quantifying T cell responses using KT2 cells. As for the study in general: cDNA was made from DNase-treated RNA using alpha and beta constant primers.

Findings of the study overall: Counts of KT2 alpha and beta sequences rose linearly with the number of KT2 cells added.

The sample is PBMC spiked with counted cells of clone KT2. Fixed numbers of PBMC received varying amounts of KT2 cells. The chain carries TRBV29-1 and TRBJ1-1, with D tentatively TRBD1 (5 bases). The clonotype originates from a human donor. Sequenced input: PBMCs spiked with cells of the T cell clone KT2. In nucleotides, the CDR3 is TGCAGCGCCGGGACGGAGGGGACTGAAGCTTTCTTT. It encodes CSAGTEGTEAFF.